This TCR beta chain was sequenced for a study of cytomegalovirus exposure and HLA in healthy donors. A remark on this clone: No antigen is known for it.

Broader study findings: Several of the most significant clusters appeared, in a later analysis, to be linked to common viral pathogens. V- and J-gene trimming of TCR beta was linked (in a later analysis) to a missense DCLRE1C variant. In an earlier analysis, most TCR beta V segments were productive about 87% or about 30% of the time.

Primers for the PCR totalled 60 Vbeta and 13 Jbeta. Data came from immunoSEQ multiplex PCR; TCRdb stores just in-frame clones and leaves some out. Its clone listing holds about 200,000 clones. V lost 4 bases, J lost 4 bases, and 19 bases lay in between. CDR3 length: 16 residues. The germline gives CDR1 MNHNY, CDR2 SVGAGI (reference sequence). Specimen: PBMCs. The chain is built from TRBV6-6 and TRBJ1-2; TRBD1 might be the D (6 bases). The clonotype was recovered from a boy aged 10-17 years in good health and CMV-seronegative. Here the CDR3 reads CASSSRDNPIPYGYTF. DNA of the CDR3: TGTGCCAGCAGTTCTCGGGACAACCCTATCCCCTATGGCTACACCTTC.